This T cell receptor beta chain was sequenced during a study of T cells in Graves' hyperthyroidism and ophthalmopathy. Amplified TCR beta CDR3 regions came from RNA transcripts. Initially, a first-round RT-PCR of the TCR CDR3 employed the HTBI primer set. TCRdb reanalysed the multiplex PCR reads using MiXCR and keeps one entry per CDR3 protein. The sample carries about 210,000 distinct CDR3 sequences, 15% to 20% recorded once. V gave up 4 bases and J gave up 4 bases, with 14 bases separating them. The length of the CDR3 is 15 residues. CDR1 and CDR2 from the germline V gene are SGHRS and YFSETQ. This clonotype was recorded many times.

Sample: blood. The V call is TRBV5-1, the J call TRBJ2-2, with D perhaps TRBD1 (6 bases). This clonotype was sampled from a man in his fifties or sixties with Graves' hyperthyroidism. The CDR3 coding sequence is TGCGCCAGCAGCCCCCGGTCGACAGGCACCGGGGAGCTGTTTTTT. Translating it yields CASSPRSTGTGELFF.